Listed here are 5 T cell receptor beta chains from one sample, sequenced in a study of blood T cell repertoires in COVID-19 (dated by TCRdb to the early 2020s). The library was prepared using the immunoSEQ multiplex PCR assay. In TCRdb, the immuneACCESS table is reduced to in-frame sequences with V and J assigned. These tables do not hold every clone; where another copy was compared, an unresolved V gene accounts for under half, and the others remain unexplained. Counted in this sample were about 240,000 clones; about 85% of them appeared once. Clones ranked in the top ten supply 7.2% of the sample. The sequenced material came from peripheral blood. The origin of the receptors is a man between 60 and 75 years old who had recovered from COVID-19.

The chain uses TRBV11-2 and TRBJ1-2; no reliable D call. Germline V CDR1 and CDR2: SGHAT, FQNNGV. V was pared by 1 base and J by 4 bases, with 7 bases between. The CDR3 covers 13 residues. The DNA of the CDR3 is TGTGCCAGCAGCTTAGTGTATAGCTATGGCTACACCTTC. Its protein product is CASSLVYSYGYTF.

V and J are TRBV3-1 (or the pseudogene TRBV3-2) and TRBJ1-2; D remains ambiguous. Germline V gene lookup returns CDR1 LGHDT and CDR2 YNNKEL (reference sequence). V lost 4 bases, J lost 4 bases, and 13 bases lay in between. The CDR3 has 14 residues. The chain's CDR3 is CASSRSGGGYGYTF. The DNA for the CDR3 is TGTGCCAGCAGCCGCTCGGGTGGCGGCTATGGCTACACCTTC.

The V gene is TRBV5-5, the J gene TRBJ2-3; D unresolved. Trimming left V 5 bases short and J 5 bases short, with 15 bases between. The CDR3 is 14 amino acids. The V gene's germline CDR1 is SGHKS and CDR2 YYEKEE (reference sequence). CDR3 DNA sequence: TGTGCCAGCAGGATCGTGCCGAATAGAGATACGCAGTATTTT. Translation gives CASRIVPNRDTQYF.

The chain is built from TRBV7-2 and TRBJ1-2; no reliable D call. Germline V gene sequence: CDR1 SGHTA, CDR2 FQGNSA. The V end lost 4 bases, the J end lost 3 bases, and 12 bases lay between the germline ends. This CDR3 comprises 14 residues. CDR3 nucleotides: TGTGCCAGCAGCTCCCAAGGGAGGTACTATGGCTACACCTTC. Its translation: CASSSQGRYYGYTF.

This clone was counted once. The rearrangement links TRBV9 to TRBJ2-3, with D maybe TRBD2 (7 bases). Between the trimmed V and J ends, which lost 2 bases and 0 bases, there was a span of 16 bases. Germline V gene sequence: CDR1 SGDLS, CDR2 YYNGEE. The CDR3 is made up of 17 amino acids. This CDR3 reads CASSVQTGGSSTDTQYF. The CDR3 nucleotides read TGTGCCAGCAGCGTTCAAACGGGGGGCTCGAGCACAGATACGCAGTATTTT.